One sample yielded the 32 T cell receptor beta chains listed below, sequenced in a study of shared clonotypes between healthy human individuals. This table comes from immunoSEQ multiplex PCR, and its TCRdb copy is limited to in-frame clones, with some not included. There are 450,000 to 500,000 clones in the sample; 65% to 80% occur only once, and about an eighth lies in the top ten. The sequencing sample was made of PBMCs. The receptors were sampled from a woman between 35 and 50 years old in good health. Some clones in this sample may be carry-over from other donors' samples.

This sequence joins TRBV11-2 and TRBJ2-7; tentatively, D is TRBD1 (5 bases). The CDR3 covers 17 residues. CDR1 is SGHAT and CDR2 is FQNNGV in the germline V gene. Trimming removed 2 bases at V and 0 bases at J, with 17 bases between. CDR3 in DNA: TGTGCCAGCAGCTTACTCGTTCCGGACACCCGCTCCTACGAGCAGTACTTC. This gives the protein CASSLLVPDTRSYEQYF.

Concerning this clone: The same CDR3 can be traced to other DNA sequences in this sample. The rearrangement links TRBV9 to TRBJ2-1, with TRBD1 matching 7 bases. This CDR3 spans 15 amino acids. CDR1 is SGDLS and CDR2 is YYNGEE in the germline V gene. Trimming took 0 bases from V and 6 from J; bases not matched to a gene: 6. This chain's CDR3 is CASSVEGARGNEQFF. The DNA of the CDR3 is TGTGCCAGCAGCGTAGAGGGGGCACGTGGCAATGAGCAGTTCTTC.

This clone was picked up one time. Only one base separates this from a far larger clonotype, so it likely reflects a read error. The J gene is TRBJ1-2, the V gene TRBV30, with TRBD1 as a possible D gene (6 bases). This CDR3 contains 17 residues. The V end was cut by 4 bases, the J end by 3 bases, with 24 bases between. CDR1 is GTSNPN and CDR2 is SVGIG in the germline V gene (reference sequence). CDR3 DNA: TGTGCCTGGATCTCTCCGGGGACCAGGGGTCGGGACTATGGCTACACCTTC. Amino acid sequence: CAWISPGTRGRDYGYTF.

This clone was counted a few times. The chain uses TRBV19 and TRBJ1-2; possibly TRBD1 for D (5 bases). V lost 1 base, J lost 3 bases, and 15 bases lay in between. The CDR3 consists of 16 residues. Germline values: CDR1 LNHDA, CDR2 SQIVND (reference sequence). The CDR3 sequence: CASSIGPGRTYYGYTF. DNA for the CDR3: TGTGCCAGTAGTATAGGCCCGGGGCGGACTTACTATGGCTACACCTTC.

CDR3 sequence reads: CASSHPGLRGPYSNQPQHF. The CDR3 nucleotides are TGTGCCAGTAGCCACCCCGGGCTCCGGGGGCCGTATAGCAATCAGCCCCAGCATTTT. The V and J genes are TRBV19 and TRBJ1-5, with D perhaps TRBD1 (6 bases). CDR3 length: 19 amino acids. Germline CDR1 is LNHDA and CDR2 is SQIVND (reference sequence). V was pared by 6 bases and J by 0 bases, with 24 bases between.

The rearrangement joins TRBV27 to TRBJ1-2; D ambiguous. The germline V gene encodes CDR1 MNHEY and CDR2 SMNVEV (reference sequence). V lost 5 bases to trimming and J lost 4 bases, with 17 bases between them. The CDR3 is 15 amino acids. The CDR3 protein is CASSLGRGRIYGYTF. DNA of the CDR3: TGTGCCAGCAGTCTTGGGAGAGGGCGTATCTATGGCTACACCTTC.

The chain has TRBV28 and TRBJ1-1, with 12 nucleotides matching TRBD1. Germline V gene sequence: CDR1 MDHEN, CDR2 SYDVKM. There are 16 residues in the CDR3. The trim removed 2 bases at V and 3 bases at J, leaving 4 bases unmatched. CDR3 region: CASSLPGQGADTEAFF. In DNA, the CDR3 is TGTGCCAGCAGTTTACCGGGACAGGGGGCTGACACTGAAGCTTTCTTT.

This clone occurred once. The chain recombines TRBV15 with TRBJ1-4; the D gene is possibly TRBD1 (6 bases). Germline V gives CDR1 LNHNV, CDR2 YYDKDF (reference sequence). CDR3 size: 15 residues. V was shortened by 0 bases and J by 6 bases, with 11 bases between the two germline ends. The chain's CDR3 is CATSRDQGPDEKLFF. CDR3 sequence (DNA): TGTGCCACCAGCAGAGATCAGGGGCCGGATGAAAAACTGTTTTTT.

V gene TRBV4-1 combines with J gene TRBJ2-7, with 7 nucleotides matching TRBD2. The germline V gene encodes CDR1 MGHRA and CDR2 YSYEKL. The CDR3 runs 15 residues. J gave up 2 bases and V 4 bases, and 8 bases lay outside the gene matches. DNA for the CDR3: TGCGCCAGCAGCCTAGGGGAGGGGTCAACCTACGAGCAGTACTTC. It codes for CASSLGEGSTYEQYF.

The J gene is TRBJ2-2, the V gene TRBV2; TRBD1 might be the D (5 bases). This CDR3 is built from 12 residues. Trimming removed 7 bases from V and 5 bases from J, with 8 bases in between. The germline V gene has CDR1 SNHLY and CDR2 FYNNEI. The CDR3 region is CASTRQTGELFF. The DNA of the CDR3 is TGTGCCAGCACGAGACAGACCGGGGAGCTGTTTTTT.

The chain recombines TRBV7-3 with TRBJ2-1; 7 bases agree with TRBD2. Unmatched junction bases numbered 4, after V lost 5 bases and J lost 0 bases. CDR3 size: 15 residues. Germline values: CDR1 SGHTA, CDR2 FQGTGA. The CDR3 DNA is TGTGCCAGCAGCGTTCTAGCGGACTCCTACAATGAGCAGTTCTTC. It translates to CASSVLADSYNEQFF.

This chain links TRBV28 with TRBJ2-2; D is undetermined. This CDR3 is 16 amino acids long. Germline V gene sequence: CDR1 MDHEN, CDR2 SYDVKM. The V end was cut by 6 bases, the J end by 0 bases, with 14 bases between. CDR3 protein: CASSLVGLANTGELFF. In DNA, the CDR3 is TGTGCCAGCAGCTTGGTTGGGCTGGCGAACACCGGGGAGCTGTTTTTT. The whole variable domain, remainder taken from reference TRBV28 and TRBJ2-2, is DVKVTQSSRYLVKRTGEKVFLECVQDMDHENMFWYRQDPGLGLRLIYFSYDVKMKEKGDIPEGYSVSREKKERFSLILESASTNQTSMYLCASSLVGLANTGELFFGEGSRLTVL.

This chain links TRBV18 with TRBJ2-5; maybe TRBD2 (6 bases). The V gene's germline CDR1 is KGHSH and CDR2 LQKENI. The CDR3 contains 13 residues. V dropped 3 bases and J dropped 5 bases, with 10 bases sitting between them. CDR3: CASSPGGLETQYF. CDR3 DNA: TGTGCCAGCTCACCGGGAGGCCTTGAGACCCAGTACTTC. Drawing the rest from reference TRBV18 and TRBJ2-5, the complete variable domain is NAGVMQNPRHLVRRRGQEARLRCSPMKGHSHVYWYRQLPEEGLKFMVYLQKENIIDESGMPKERFSAEFPKEGPSILRIQQVVRGDSAAYFCASSPGGLETQYFGPGTRLLVL.

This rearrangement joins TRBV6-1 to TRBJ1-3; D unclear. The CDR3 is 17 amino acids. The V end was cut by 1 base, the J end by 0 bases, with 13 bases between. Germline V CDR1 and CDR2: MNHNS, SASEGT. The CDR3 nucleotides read TGTGCCAGCAGTGAAGACCGGACGGCCGACTCTGGAAACACCATATATTTT. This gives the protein CASSEDRTADSGNTIYF.

Here the CDR3 DNA reads TGCGCCAGCAGCTTGGGACAGGATCATCAGCCCCAGCATTTT. It codes for CASSLGQDHQPQHF. The V gene is TRBV5-1, the J gene TRBJ1-5, with TRBD1 as a possible D gene (6 bases). V was pared by 0 bases and J by 5 bases, with 9 bases between. Germline CDR1 and CDR2: SGHRS and YFSETQ. This CDR3 has 14 amino acids.

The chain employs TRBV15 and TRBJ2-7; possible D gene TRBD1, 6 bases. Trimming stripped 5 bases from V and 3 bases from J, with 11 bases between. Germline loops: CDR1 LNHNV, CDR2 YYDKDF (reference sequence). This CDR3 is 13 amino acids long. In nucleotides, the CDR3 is TGTGCCACCAGCCGAGGACAGAACTACGAGCAGTACTTC. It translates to CATSRGQNYEQYF. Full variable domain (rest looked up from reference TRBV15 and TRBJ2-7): DAMVIQNPRYQVTQFGKPVTLSCSQTLNHNVMYWYQQKSSQAPKLLFHYYDKDFNNEADTPDNFQSRRPNTSFCFLDIRSPGLGDTAMYLCATSRGQNYEQYFGPGTRLTVT.

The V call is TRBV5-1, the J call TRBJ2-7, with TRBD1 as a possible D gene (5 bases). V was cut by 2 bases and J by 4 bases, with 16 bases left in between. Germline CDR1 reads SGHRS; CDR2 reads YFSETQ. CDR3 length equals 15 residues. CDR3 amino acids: CASSLGALGPYEQYF. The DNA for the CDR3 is TGCGCCAGCAGCTTAGGGGCGTTAGGCCCTTACGAGCAGTACTTC. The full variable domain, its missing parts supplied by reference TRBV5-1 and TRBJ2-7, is KAGVTQTPRYLIKTRGQQVTLSCSPISGHRSVSWYQQTPGQGLQFLFEYFSETQRNKGNFPGRFSGRQFSNSRSEMNVSTLELGDSALYLCASSLGALGPYEQYFGPGTRLTVT.

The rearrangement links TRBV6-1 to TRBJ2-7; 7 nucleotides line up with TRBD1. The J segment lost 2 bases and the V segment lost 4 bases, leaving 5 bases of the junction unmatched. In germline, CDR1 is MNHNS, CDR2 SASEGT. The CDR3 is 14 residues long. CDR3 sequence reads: CASSAHRGAYEQYF. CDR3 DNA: TGTGCCAGCAGTGCCCACAGGGGAGCCTACGAGCAGTACTTC.

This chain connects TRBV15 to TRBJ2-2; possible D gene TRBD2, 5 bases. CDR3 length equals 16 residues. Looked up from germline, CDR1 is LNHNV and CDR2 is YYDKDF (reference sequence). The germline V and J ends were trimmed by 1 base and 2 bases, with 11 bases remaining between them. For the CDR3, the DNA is TGTGCCACCAGCAGAGTGTTAACGGGAAACACCGGGGAGCTGTTTTTT. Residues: CATSRVLTGNTGELFF.

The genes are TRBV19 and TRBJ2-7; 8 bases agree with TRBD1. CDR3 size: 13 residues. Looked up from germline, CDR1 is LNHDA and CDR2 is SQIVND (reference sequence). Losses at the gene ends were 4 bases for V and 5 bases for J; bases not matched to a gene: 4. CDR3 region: CASSKDRVDEQYF. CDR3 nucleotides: TGTGCCAGTAGTAAGGACAGGGTAGACGAGCAGTACTTC.

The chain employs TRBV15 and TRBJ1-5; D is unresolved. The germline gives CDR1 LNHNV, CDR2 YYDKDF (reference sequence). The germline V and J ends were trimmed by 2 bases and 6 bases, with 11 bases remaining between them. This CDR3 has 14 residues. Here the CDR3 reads CATSRYGRGQPQHF. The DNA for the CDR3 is TGTGCCACCAGCAGATACGGACGCGGTCAGCCCCAGCATTTT.

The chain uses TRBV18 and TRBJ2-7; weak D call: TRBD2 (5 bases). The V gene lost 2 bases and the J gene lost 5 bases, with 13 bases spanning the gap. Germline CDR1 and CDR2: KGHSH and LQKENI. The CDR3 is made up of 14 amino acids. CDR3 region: CASSPGRDGDEQYF. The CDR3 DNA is TGTGCCAGCTCACCAGGTAGAGACGGGGACGAGCAGTACTTC.

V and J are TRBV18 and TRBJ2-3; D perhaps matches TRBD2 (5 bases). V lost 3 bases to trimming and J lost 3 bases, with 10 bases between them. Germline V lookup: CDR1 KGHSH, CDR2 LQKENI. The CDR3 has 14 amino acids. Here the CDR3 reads CASSPVRETDTQYF. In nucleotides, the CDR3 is TGTGCCAGCTCACCTGTGAGGGAGACAGATACGCAGTATTTT. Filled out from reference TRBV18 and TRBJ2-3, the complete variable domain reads NAGVMQNPRHLVRRRGQEARLRCSPMKGHSHVYWYRQLPEEGLKFMVYLQKENIIDESGMPKERFSAEFPKEGPSILRIQQVVRGDSAAYFCASSPVRETDTQYFGPGTRLTVL.

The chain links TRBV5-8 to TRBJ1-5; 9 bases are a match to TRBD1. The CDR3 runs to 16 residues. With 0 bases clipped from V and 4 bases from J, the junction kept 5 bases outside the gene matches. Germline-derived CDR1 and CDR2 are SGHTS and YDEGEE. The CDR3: CASSLVLQGANQPQHF. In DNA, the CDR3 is TGTGCCAGCAGCTTGGTTTTACAGGGGGCGAATCAGCCCCAGCATTTT.

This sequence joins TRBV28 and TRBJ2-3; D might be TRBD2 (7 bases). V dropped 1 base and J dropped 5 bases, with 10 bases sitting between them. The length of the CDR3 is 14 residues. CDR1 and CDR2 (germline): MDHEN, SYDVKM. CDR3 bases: TGTGCCAGCAGTTTATCGGGGGGCAGAGATACGCAGTATTTT. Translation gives CASSLSGGRDTQYF.

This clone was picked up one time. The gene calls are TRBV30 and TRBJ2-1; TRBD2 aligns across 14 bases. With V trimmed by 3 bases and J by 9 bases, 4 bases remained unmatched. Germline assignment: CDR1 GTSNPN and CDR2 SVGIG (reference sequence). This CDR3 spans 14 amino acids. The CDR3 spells CAWSWGLAGVEQFF. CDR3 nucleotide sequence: TGTGCCTGGAGCTGGGGACTAGCGGGAGTTGAGCAGTTCTTC. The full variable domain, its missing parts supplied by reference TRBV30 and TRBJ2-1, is SQTIHQWPATLVQPVGSPLSLECTVEGTSNPNLYWYRQAAGRGLQLLFYSVGIGQISSEVPQNLSASRPQDRQFILSSKKLLLSDSGFYLCAWSWGLAGVEQFFGPGTRLTVL.

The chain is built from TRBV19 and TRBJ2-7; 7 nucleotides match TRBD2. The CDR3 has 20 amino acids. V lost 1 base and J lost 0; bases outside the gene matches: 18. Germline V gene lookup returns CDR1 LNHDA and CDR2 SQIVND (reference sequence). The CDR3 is CASSIVIWSAAGLNSYEQYF. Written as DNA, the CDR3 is TGTGCCAGTAGTATAGTTATCTGGTCGGCAGCGGGACTAAACTCCTACGAGCAGTACTTC.

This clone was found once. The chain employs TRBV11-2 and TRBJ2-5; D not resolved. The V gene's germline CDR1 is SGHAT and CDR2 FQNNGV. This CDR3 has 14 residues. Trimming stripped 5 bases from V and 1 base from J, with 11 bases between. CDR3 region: CASSQRSSQETQYF. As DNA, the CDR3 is TGTGCCAGCAGCCAAAGGAGCTCCCAAGAGACCCAGTACTTC.

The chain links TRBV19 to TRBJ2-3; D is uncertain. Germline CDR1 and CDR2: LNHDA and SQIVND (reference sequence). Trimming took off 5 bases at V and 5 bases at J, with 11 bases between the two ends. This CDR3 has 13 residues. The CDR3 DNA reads TGTGCCAGTAGTCCCGGTTATGGAGATACGCAGTATTTT. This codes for CASSPGYGDTQYF.

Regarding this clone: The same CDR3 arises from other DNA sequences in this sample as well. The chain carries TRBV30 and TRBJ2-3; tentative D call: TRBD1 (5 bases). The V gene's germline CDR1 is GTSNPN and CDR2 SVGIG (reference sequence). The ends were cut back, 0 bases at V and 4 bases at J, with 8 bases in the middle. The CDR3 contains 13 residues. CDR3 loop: CAWSVKGSDTQYF. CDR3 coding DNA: TGTGCCTGGAGTGTAAAGGGGTCAGATACGCAGTATTTT. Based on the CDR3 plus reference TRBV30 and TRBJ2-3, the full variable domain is SQTIHQWPATLVQPVGSPLSLECTVEGTSNPNLYWYRQAAGRGLQLLFYSVGIGQISSEVPQNLSASRPQDRQFILSSKKLLLSDSGFYLCAWSVKGSDTQYFGPGTRLTVL.

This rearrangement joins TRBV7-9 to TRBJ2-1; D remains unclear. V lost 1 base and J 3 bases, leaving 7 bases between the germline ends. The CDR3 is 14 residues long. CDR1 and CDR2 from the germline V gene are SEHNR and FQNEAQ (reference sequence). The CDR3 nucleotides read TGTGCCAGCAGCTTAGTAATCGGCTACAATGAGCAGTTCTTC. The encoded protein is CASSLVIGYNEQFF. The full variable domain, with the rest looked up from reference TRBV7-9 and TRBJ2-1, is DTGVSQNPRHKITKRGQNVTFRCDPISEHNRLYWYRQTLGQGPEFLTYFQNEAQLEKSRLLSDRFSAERPKGSFSTLEIQRTEQGDSAMYLCASSLVIGYNEQFFGPGTRLTVL.

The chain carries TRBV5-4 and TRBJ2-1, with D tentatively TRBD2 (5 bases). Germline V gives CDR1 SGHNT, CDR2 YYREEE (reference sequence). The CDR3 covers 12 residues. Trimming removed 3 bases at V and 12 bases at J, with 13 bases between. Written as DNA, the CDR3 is TGTGCCAGCAGCTCGCTAGCTTCCCGGCAGTTCTTC. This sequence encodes CASSSLASRQFF. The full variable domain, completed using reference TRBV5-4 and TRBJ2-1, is ETGVTQSPTHLIKTRGQQVTLRCSSQSGHNTVSWYQQALGQGPQFIFQYYREEENGRGNFPPRFSGLQFPNYSSELNVNALELDDSALYLCASSSLASRQFFGPGTRLTVL.